A single sample is the source of the 30 T cell receptor beta chains below, sequenced in a study of PD-L1 blockade in urothelial cancer (dated by TCRdb to the late 2010s). The receptor library was made with the immunoSEQ multiplex PCR assay. The table comes from immuneACCESS by way of TCRdb, which keeps in-frame sequences with V and J called. Part of the clones is missing from these tables; in studies checked, under half for an unresolved V gene and the rest for unknown reasons. The sample table holds 30,000 to 45,000 clones, of which 83% were seen once. Clones ranked in the top ten supply 16% of the sample. Sequenced material: PBMCs, taken around atezolizumab (anti-PD-L1) treatment. Receptors originate from a man in his sixties with urothelial cancer.

V is TRBV5-1 and J is TRBJ2-5, with 9 positions matching TRBD2. The CDR3 is made up of 16 amino acids. Per germline, CDR1 SGHRS and CDR2 YFSETQ. With 0 bases clipped from V and 5 bases from J, the junction kept 8 bases outside the gene matches. The CDR3 spells CASSLAGGGAVETQYF. DNA for the CDR3: TGCGCCAGCAGCTTGGCCGGCGGGGGGGCCGTTGAGACCCAGTACTTC. The full variable domain, completed using reference TRBV5-1 and TRBJ2-5, is KAGVTQTPRYLIKTRGQQVTLSCSPISGHRSVSWYQQTPGQGLQFLFEYFSETQRNKGNFPGRFSGRQFSNSRSEMNVSTLELGDSALYLCASSLAGGGAVETQYFGPGTRLLVL.

The V gene is TRBV7-2, the J gene TRBJ1-5; no clear D. The CDR3 covers 15 residues. Germline lookup yields CDR1 SGHTA and CDR2 FQGNSA. V shed 1 base and J shed 0 bases, with 7 bases lying between them. CDR3 in amino acids: CASSLGDYSNQPQHF. CDR3 in DNA: TGTGCCAGCAGCTTAGGAGACTATAGCAATCAGCCCCAGCATTTT.

The CDR3 DNA is TGTGCCAGTAGTATTGGAAGGCCCAGGGTAGACACCGGGGAGCTGTTTTTT. It is translated as CASSIGRPRVDTGELFF. J is TRBJ2-2 and V is TRBV19; tentative D call: TRBD1 (5 bases). V gave up 3 bases and J gave up 3 bases, with 17 bases separating them. Germline V lookup: CDR1 LNHDA, CDR2 SQIVND (reference sequence). The CDR3 spans 17 residues.

This sequence joins TRBV5-1 and TRBJ2-7, with a weak D call TRBD1 (6 bases). The length of the CDR3 is 14 residues. Germline V gives CDR1 SGHRS, CDR2 YFSETQ. V lost 0 bases and J 9 bases, leaving 16 bases between the germline ends. CDR3 in amino acids: CASSLDPQGLGQYF. DNA of the CDR3: TGCGCCAGCAGCTTGGATCCACAGGGTCTGGGGCAGTACTTC.

This chain links TRBV29-1 with TRBJ1-1; 7 bases map to TRBD1. Trimming took 5 bases from V and 1 from J; bases not matched to a gene: 7. Germline-derived CDR1 and CDR2 are SQVTM and ANQGSEA. The CDR3 contains 14 residues. The CDR3 loop reads CSVKRQGSNTEAFF. CDR3 in DNA: TGCAGCGTTAAGAGACAGGGTTCGAACACTGAAGCTTTCTTT.

The chain combines TRBV28 with TRBJ2-1; TRBD2 agrees at 13 bases. This CDR3 contains 17 residues. V gave up 6 bases and J gave up 5 bases; unmatched junction bases: 10. The V gene's germline CDR1 is MDHEN and CDR2 SYDVKM. The CDR3 region has the DNA TGTGCCAGCAGCTCCACCAAGGGACTAGCGGGAAACAATGAGCAGTTCTTC. This translates into CASSSTKGLAGNNEQFF.

The chain joins TRBV5-1 to TRBJ1-2, with TRBD1 as a possible D gene (5 bases). Trimming cost V 0 bases and J 6 bases, with 9 bases left between them. The CDR3 length is 13 residues. CDR1 is SGHRS, CDR2 YFSETQ, per germline. This chain's CDR3 is CASSLAQGDGYTF. The CDR3 bases are TGCGCCAGCAGCTTGGCGCAGGGCGATGGCTACACCTTC. The full variable domain, in which reference TRBV5-1 and TRBJ1-2 provide the parts outside the CDR3, is KAGVTQTPRYLIKTRGQQVTLSCSPISGHRSVSWYQQTPGQGLQFLFEYFSETQRNKGNFPGRFSGRQFSNSRSEMNVSTLELGDSALYLCASSLAQGDGYTFGSGTRLTVV.

The chain uses TRBV28 and TRBJ1-2, with TRBD1 matching 8 bases. The germline gives CDR1 MDHEN, CDR2 SYDVKM. V gave up 2 bases and J gave up 5 bases; unmatched junction bases: 16. There are 18 residues in the CDR3. Here the CDR3 reads CASSLDEASGGAGYGYTF. CDR3 sequence (DNA): TGTGCCAGCAGTTTAGACGAGGCATCAGGGGGCGCGGGATATGGCTACACCTTC.

This chain connects TRBV7-8 to TRBJ1-1, with D possibly being TRBD1 (5 bases). V dropped 0 bases and J dropped 4 bases, with 15 bases sitting between them. CDR3 size: 16 residues. Germline CDR1 and CDR2: SGHVS and FQNEAQ. DNA of the CDR3: TGTGCCAGCAGCTTAGCGTTGGGGGAGGTAGGCACTGAAGCTTTCTTT. Translating it yields CASSLALGEVGTEAFF.

The CDR3 spells CASSPQGGSTDTQYF. The CDR3 DNA reads as TGTGCCAGCAGCCCACAGGGGGGGAGCACAGATACGCAGTATTTT. V is TRBV28 and J is TRBJ2-3; perhaps TRBD1 as D (8 bases). The CDR3 is made up of 15 amino acids. V shed 6 bases and J shed 0 bases, with 13 bases lying between them. Per germline, CDR1 MDHEN and CDR2 SYDVKM.

The V and J genes are TRBV2 and TRBJ2-2, with 8 positions matching TRBD1. This CDR3 contains 15 residues. With V trimmed by 9 bases and J by 4 bases, 10 bases remained unmatched. Germline values: CDR1 SNHLY, CDR2 FYNNEI. Written as DNA, the CDR3 is TGTGCCAGTTGTCAGGGGGCGTCGCGCACCGGGGAGCTGTTTTTT. As protein: CASCQGASRTGELFF.

This clone was detected only a few times. The chain links TRBV6-6 to TRBJ2-7, with a weak D call TRBD2 (7 bases). Trimming took off 11 bases at V and 1 base at J, with 15 bases between the two ends. Germline CDR1 reads MNHNY; CDR2 reads SVGAGI (reference sequence). The CDR3 totals 13 residues. Here the CDR3 reads CAGSGRGSYEQYF. The CDR3 DNA reads TGTGCCGGCTCTGGGAGGGGGTCCTACGAGCAGTACTTC.

The V and J genes are TRBV27 and TRBJ1-2; TRBD1 matches 7 bases. V was clipped by 8 bases and J by 2 bases; unmatched bases: 8. This CDR3 has 14 amino acids. Germline V gene data show CDR1 as MNHEY and CDR2 as SMNVEV (reference sequence). The DNA for the CDR3 is TGTGCCAGCGGGTTCCAGACAGGGAACTATGGCTACACCTTC. As protein: CASGFQTGNYGYTF.

The rearrangement links TRBV15 to TRBJ1-2; D uncertain. V was cut by 0 bases and J by 2 bases, with 4 bases left in between. CDR1 is LNHNV and CDR2 is YYDKDF in the germline V gene (reference sequence). This CDR3 comprises 13 residues. Here the CDR3 DNA reads TGTGCCACCAGCAGAGAACAGAACTATGGCTACACCTTC. Its translation: CATSREQNYGYTF.

V is TRBV10-3 and J is TRBJ1-6, with D perhaps matching TRBD1 (6 bases). V was pared by 10 bases and J by 9 bases, with 16 bases between. Germline loops: CDR1 ENHRY, CDR2 SYGVKD. This CDR3 has 13 residues. CDR3 DNA: TGTGCCACAGGGGCAGAAAAGGGTTCACCCCTCCACTTT. Protein product: CATGAEKGSPLHF.

The genes are TRBV15 and TRBJ1-1; 9 bases align to TRBD1. The CDR3 runs to 15 residues. J gave up 5 bases and V 4 bases, and 8 bases lay outside the gene matches. In germline, CDR1 is LNHNV, CDR2 YYDKDF (reference sequence). CDR3 amino acids: CATSTVDRGGTEAFF. The CDR3 DNA reads TGTGCCACCAGCACCGTTGACAGGGGGGGGACTGAAGCTTTCTTT.

This sequence joins TRBV2 and TRBJ2-7; D is ambiguous. V dropped 3 bases and J dropped 7 bases, with 13 bases sitting between them. This CDR3 comprises 13 residues. Germline CDR1 and CDR2: SNHLY and FYNNEI. The CDR3 DNA is TGTGCCAGCAGTGACCGGCAGGTCCGAGAGCAGTACTTC. The encoded protein is CASSDRQVREQYF.

DNA of the CDR3: TGTGCCACCAGCAGGGACAGGGTCCAAGAGACCCAGTACTTC. This gives the protein CATSRDRVQETQYF. V and J are TRBV15 and TRBJ2-5; 8 nucleotides match TRBD1. The germline V gene has CDR1 LNHNV and CDR2 YYDKDF (reference sequence). The CDR3 covers 14 residues. V lost 3 bases to trimming and J lost 1 base; unmatched junction nucleotides: 1.

The V call is TRBV27, the J call TRBJ1-3, with a weak D call TRBD1 (6 bases). V shed 6 bases and J shed 2 bases, with 11 bases lying between them. This CDR3 is built from 14 residues. Looked up from germline, CDR1 is MNHEY and CDR2 is SMNVEV (reference sequence). CDR3 DNA: TGTGCCAGCAGCCAGGGACATACTGGAAACACCATATATTTT. This sequence encodes CASSQGHTGNTIYF.

This clone has only a few counts. The chain couples TRBV27 to TRBJ1-4; D may be TRBD1 (6 bases). This CDR3 comprises 15 residues. Germline CDR1 is MNHEY and CDR2 is SMNVEV (reference sequence). V dropped 0 bases and J dropped 7 bases, with 12 bases sitting between them. The CDR3 nucleotides read TGTGCCAGCAGTTTATCGTGGCAAGGGGGTGAAAAACTGTTTTTT. Its protein product is CASSLSWQGGEKLFF.

This chain connects TRBV15 to TRBJ2-7, with 12 bases matching TRBD1. This CDR3 is built from 15 residues. Per germline, CDR1 LNHNV and CDR2 YYDKDF (reference sequence). The V and J ends lost 1 base and 6 bases, in that order; junction bases with no gene match: 4. DNA of the CDR3: TGTGCCACCAGCAGAGGGGGACAGGGGGCTGGCGAGCAGTACTTC. Translating gives CATSRGGQGAGEQYF.

V is TRBV5-6 and J is TRBJ2-5; TRBD2 is a possible D gene (5 bases). Per the germline V gene, CDR1 is SGHDT and CDR2 is YYEEEE. Trimming shortened V by 4 bases and J by 5 bases, and 9 bases separated the two germline ends. The CDR3 extends over 12 amino acids. The DNA of the CDR3 is TGTGCCAGCAGCCCCCGAGGGGAGACCCAGTACTTC. This encodes CASSPRGETQYF.

J is TRBJ2-7 and V is TRBV2; D call uncertain. The V and J ends lost 3 bases and 4 bases respectively, with 4 bases between them. The CDR3 is 11 amino acids. Germline V CDR1 and CDR2: SNHLY, FYNNEI. The CDR3 reads CASSDRYEQYF. In DNA form, the CDR3 reads TGTGCCAGCAGTGATCGGTACGAGCAGTACTTC.

V and J are TRBV27 and TRBJ2-7; 8 positions agree with TRBD1. J lost 6 bases, V lost 1 base, and 8 bases had no gene match. The V gene's germline CDR1 is MNHEY and CDR2 SMNVEV (reference sequence). This CDR3 region has 15 residues. CDR3 sequence reads: CASSLFGDRGTEQYF. CDR3 DNA sequence: TGTGCCAGCAGTTTATTCGGAGACAGGGGTACCGAGCAGTACTTC.

V usage is TRBV19 and J usage is TRBJ2-1, with TRBD2 matching 11 bases. This CDR3 is 16 amino acids long. Germline V gene lookup returns CDR1 LNHDA and CDR2 SQIVND (reference sequence). J was trimmed by 9 bases and V by 7 bases; bases with no gene match: 14. The CDR3 sequence is CASTPTTSGRVIEQFF. CDR3 in DNA: TGTGCCAGTACCCCAACTACTAGCGGGAGAGTGATTGAGCAGTTCTTC.

The gene calls are TRBV10-1 and TRBJ2-7; tentatively, D is TRBD1 (5 bases). The CDR3 spans 13 residues. Between the trimmed V and J ends, which lost 5 bases and 2 bases, there was a span of 10 bases. Germline V gene sequence: CDR1 WNHNN, CDR2 SYGVQD (reference sequence). CDR3 bases: TGCGCCAGCAGTTTGGGGCCGACCTACGAGCAGTACTTC. Its protein product is CASSLGPTYEQYF.

The V call is TRBV7-2, the J call TRBJ2-7, with a tentative D call TRBD1 (6 bases). The germline V and J ends were trimmed by 4 bases and 1 base, with 11 bases remaining between them. CDR3 length: 14 residues. Germline V gene lookup returns CDR1 SGHTA and CDR2 FQGNSA. The CDR3 DNA reads TGTGCCAGCAGCTCTAACAGGGTATCCTACGAGCAGTACTTC. Protein: CASSSNRVSYEQYF. Full variable domain (outside the CDR3, taken from reference TRBV7-2 and TRBJ2-7): GAGVSQSPSNKVTEKGKDVELRCDPISGHTALYWYRQSLGQGLEFLIYFQGNSAPDKSGLPSDRFSAERTGGSVSTLTIQRTQQEDSAVYLCASSSNRVSYEQYFGPGTRLTVT.

The CDR3, as DNA: TGTGCCAGCACCCCGCCGGGTAGCAATCAGCCCCAGCATTTT. This sequence encodes CASTPPGSNQPQHF. The chain recombines TRBV6-5 with TRBJ1-5; D gene ambiguous. The CDR3 length is 14 residues. Germline CDR1 is MNHEY and CDR2 is SVGAGI. With 7 bases removed from V and 0 bases from J, the gap between germline ends came to 10 bases.

V and J are TRBV6-5 and TRBJ1-2; 9 nucleotides agree with TRBD1. J gave up 5 bases and V 6 bases, and 7 bases lay outside the gene matches. CDR3 size: 14 residues. Germline V gene sequence: CDR1 MNHEY, CDR2 SVGAGI. The CDR3 region is CASRPDRGQYGYTF. CDR3 bases: TGTGCCAGCAGGCCGGACAGGGGTCAATATGGCTACACCTTC.

This chain uses TRBV2 with TRBJ2-7; TRBD2 aligns across 10 bases. V shed 4 bases, J shed 0 bases, and the junction held 9 bases outside the gene matches. CDR1 SNHLY and CDR2 FYNNEI come from the germline V gene. The CDR3 contains 17 residues. The CDR3 DNA reads TGTGCCAGCAGTGCCCAGCCGCTAGCGGGGGCCTCCTACGAGCAGTACTTC. This gives the protein CASSAQPLAGASYEQYF.